Presented here are 14 T cell receptor beta chains from one specimen sequenced in a study of shared clonotypes between healthy human individuals. Sequencing was performed with immunoSEQ multiplex PCR; in TCRdb, only in-frame clones are kept and a portion is missing. The table shows over a million clones, with approximately 80% occurring only once. Sequences were obtained from memory CD4+ T cells from PBMCs. Noted subset: CD45RA-negative fraction. Receptor source: a young man in good health. Some clones in this sample may be carry-over from other donors' samples.

Of note for this clone: The sample holds other DNA sequences that translate to the same CDR3. This sequence joins TRBV28 and TRBJ1-2, with D perhaps matching TRBD1 (5 bases). The V end lost 4 bases, the J end lost 2 bases, and 11 bases lay between the germline ends. Germline CDR1 MDHEN, CDR2 SYDVKM. The CDR3 spans 14 residues. In DNA, the CDR3 is TGTGCCAGCAGTTCTGGGACGGCGAACTATGGCTACACCTTC. As protein: CASSSGTANYGYTF.

The CDR3 DNA reads as TGTGCCAGCAGCTTAAACAGGGGGCAGGACGGCTACACCTTC. It yields the protein CASSLNRGQDGYTF. This chain links TRBV11-2 with TRBJ1-2; 9 bases fit TRBD1. V shed 2 bases, J shed 8 bases, and the junction held 6 bases outside the gene matches. The CDR3 has 14 residues. Germline V CDR1 and CDR2: SGHAT, FQNNGV.

The gene calls are TRBV6-1 and TRBJ2-7; tentative D call: TRBD1 (5 bases). This CDR3 spans 13 amino acids. Germline CDR1 is MNHNS and CDR2 is SASEGT. With 5 bases removed from V and 3 bases from J, the gap between germline ends came to 11 bases. The CDR3 loop reads CASSSRTNYEQYF. The CDR3 nucleotides read TGTGCCAGCAGTAGTAGGACAAACTACGAGCAGTACTTC.

The V and J genes are TRBV7-9 and TRBJ2-1; 12 bases line up with TRBD2. This CDR3 comprises 16 residues. Germline assignment: CDR1 SEHNR and CDR2 FQNEAQ (reference sequence). Trimming took 4 bases from V and 4 from J; bases not matched to a gene: 5. The chain's CDR3 is CASSSGLAGTYNEQFF. Here the CDR3 DNA reads TGTGCCAGCAGCTCCGGACTAGCGGGAACTTACAATGAGCAGTTCTTC. Using reference TRBV7-9 and TRBJ2-1 for the parts outside the CDR3, the full variable domain is DTGVSQNPRHKITKRGQNVTFRCDPISEHNRLYWYRQTLGQGPEFLTYFQNEAQLEKSRLLSDRFSAERPKGSFSTLEIQRTEQGDSAMYLCASSSGLAGTYNEQFFGPGTRLTVL.

The V and J genes are TRBV28 and TRBJ1-6; TRBD1 might be the D (6 bases). The CDR3 is 15 amino acids. V was cut by 6 bases and J by 4 bases, with 13 bases left in between. The V gene's germline CDR1 is MDHEN and CDR2 SYDVKM. In DNA form, the CDR3 reads TGTGCCAGCAGGGAACAGGGCCAATATAATTCACCCCTCCACTTT. Its translation is CASREQGQYNSPLHF.

This clone was seen a single time. The chain combines TRBV29-1 with TRBJ2-7; TRBD1 matches at 8 bases. The V gene end was trimmed by 6 bases and the J gene end by 6 bases; junction bases not matched to a gene: 13. From germline, CDR1 is SQVTM and CDR2 ANQGSEA. The CDR3 extends over 14 amino acids. CDR3 region: CSVALTGQGREQYF. The CDR3 DNA reads as TGCAGCGTCGCTCTGACAGGACAGGGTCGCGAGCAGTACTTC.

The table lists this clone with a count of one. The sample carries other DNA sequences with the same CDR3. V is TRBV19 and J is TRBJ1-1; D is uncertain. V lost 1 base, J lost 4 bases, and 10 bases lay in between. The CDR3 consists of 14 residues. Germline V gene lookup returns CDR1 LNHDA and CDR2 SQIVND (reference sequence). CDR3 in amino acids: CASSIVGGPTEAFF. The CDR3 DNA reads TGTGCCAGTAGTATAGTAGGAGGGCCCACTGAAGCTTTCTTT.

CDR3: CASSRTSGRLGEQFF. CDR3 nucleotide sequence: TGCGCCAGCAGCAGGACTAGCGGGAGGCTCGGGGAGCAGTTCTTC. The chain links TRBV10-2 to TRBJ2-1, with 14 bases that match TRBD2. The CDR3 has 15 residues. CDR1 WSHSY and CDR2 SAAADI come from the germline V gene. V lost 6 bases, J lost 10 bases, and 8 bases stayed unmatched.

The chain combines TRBV6-1 with TRBJ2-5; weak D call: TRBD2 (6 bases). V lost 3 bases and J lost 6, with 14 bases in between. CDR3 length: 14 residues. The germline CDR1 and CDR2 sequences are MNHNS and SASEGT. This chain's CDR3 is CASSEGRDGQTQYF. The CDR3 DNA follows: TGTGCCAGCAGTGAGGGGCGGGATGGTCAGACCCAGTACTTC.

The chain employs TRBV9 and TRBJ2-2; no firm D call. In germline, CDR1 is SGDLS, CDR2 YYNGEE. This CDR3 comprises 14 residues. Trimming took off 4 bases at V and 1 base at J, with 8 bases between the two ends. CDR3 residues: CASSSRLNTGELFF. CDR3 nucleotide sequence: TGTGCCAGCAGCTCCAGGTTGAACACCGGGGAGCTGTTTTTT.

This clone was counted between two and nine times. This CDR3 is also generated by other DNA sequences in the sample. The genes are TRBV18 and TRBJ1-5; possible D gene TRBD1, 6 bases. Germline loops: CDR1 KGHSH, CDR2 LQKENI. The CDR3 length is 14 residues. Trimming removed 2 bases from V and 4 bases from J, with 9 bases in between. CDR3 nucleotides: TGTGCCAGCTCACCAGGGGGCCTTAATCAGCCCCAGCATTTT. Residues: CASSPGGLNQPQHF. Full variable domain (outside the CDR3, taken from reference TRBV18 and TRBJ1-5): NAGVMQNPRHLVRRRGQEARLRCSPMKGHSHVYWYRQLPEEGLKFMVYLQKENIIDESGMPKERFSAEFPKEGPSILRIQQVVRGDSAAYFCASSPGGLNQPQHFGDGTRLSIL.

This chain connects TRBV28 to TRBJ2-5; D uncertain. The CDR3 has 15 amino acids. The germline V gene has CDR1 MDHEN and CDR2 SYDVKM. Trimming removed 6 bases from V and 5 bases from J, with 19 bases in between. CDR3 in amino acids: CASSPYGPPRETQYF. In DNA form, the CDR3 reads TGTGCCAGCAGCCCCTACGGCCCGCCGCGGGAGACCCAGTACTTC.

The chain employs TRBV5-1 and TRBJ2-3; 7 bases are a match to TRBD2. V trimming: 2 bases; J trimming: 1 base; junction bases outside the gene matches: 7. The germline CDR1 and CDR2 sequences are SGHRS and YFSETQ. The CDR3 covers 16 residues. The CDR3 sequence is CASSFALADGTDTQYF. The CDR3 nucleotides read TGCGCCAGCAGCTTTGCCCTAGCGGATGGCACAGATACGCAGTATTTT. Full variable domain (remainder filled in from reference TRBV5-1 and TRBJ2-3): KAGVTQTPRYLIKTRGQQVTLSCSPISGHRSVSWYQQTPGQGLQFLFEYFSETQRNKGNFPGRFSGRQFSNSRSEMNVSTLELGDSALYLCASSFALADGTDTQYFGPGTRLTVL.

Only one count was recorded for this clone. The chain combines TRBV5-1 with TRBJ2-5, with 7 bases aligning to TRBD1. CDR1 and CDR2 (germline): SGHRS, YFSETQ. The CDR3 has 13 amino acids. J was trimmed by 6 bases and V by 2 bases; bases with no gene match: 4. The CDR3 DNA is TGCGCCAGCAGCTTTGAGGGGGCTCAGACCCAGTACTTC. This gives the protein CASSFEGAQTQYF.